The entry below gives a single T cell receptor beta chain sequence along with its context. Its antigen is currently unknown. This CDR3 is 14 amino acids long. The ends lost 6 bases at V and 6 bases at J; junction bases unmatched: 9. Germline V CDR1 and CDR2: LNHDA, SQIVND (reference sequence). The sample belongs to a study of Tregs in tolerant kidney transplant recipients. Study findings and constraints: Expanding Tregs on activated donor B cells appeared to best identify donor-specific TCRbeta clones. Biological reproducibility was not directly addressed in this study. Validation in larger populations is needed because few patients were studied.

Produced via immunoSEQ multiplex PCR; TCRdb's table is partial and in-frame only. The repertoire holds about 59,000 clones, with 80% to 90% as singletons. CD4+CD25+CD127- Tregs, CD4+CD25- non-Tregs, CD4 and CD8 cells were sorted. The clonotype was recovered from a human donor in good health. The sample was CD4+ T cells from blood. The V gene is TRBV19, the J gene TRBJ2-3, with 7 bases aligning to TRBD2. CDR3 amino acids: CASSWDYPRDTQYF. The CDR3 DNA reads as TGTGCCAGTAGCTGGGACTATCCCCGTGATACGCAGTATTTT.